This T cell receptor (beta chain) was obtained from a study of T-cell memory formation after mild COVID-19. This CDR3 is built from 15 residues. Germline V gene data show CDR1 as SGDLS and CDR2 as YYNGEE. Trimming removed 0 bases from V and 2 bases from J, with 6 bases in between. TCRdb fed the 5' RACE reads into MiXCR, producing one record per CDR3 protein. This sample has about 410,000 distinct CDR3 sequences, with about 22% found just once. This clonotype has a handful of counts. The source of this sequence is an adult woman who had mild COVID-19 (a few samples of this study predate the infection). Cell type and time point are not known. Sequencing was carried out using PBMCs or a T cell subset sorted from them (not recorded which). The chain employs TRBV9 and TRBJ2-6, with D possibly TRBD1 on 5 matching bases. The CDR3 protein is CASSVEGPGANVLTF. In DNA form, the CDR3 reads TGTGCCAGCAGCGTAGAGGGGCCTGGGGCCAACGTCCTGACTTTC.